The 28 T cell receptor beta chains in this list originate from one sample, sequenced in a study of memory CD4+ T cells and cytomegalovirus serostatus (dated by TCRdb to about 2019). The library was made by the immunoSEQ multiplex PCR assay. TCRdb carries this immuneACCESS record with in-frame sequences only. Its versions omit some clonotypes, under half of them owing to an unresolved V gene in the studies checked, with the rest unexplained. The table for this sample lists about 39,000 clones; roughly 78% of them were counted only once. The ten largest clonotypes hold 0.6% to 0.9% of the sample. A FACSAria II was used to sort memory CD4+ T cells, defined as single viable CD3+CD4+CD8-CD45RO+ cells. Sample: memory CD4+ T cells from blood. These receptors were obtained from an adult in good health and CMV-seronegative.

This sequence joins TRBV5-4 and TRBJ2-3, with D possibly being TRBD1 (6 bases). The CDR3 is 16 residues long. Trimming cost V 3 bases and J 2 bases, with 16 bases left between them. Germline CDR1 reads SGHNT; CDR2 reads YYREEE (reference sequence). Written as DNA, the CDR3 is TGTGCCAGCAGCTCCGGGGACAAGGCCCTCACAGATACGCAGTATTTT. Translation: CASSSGDKALTDTQYF.

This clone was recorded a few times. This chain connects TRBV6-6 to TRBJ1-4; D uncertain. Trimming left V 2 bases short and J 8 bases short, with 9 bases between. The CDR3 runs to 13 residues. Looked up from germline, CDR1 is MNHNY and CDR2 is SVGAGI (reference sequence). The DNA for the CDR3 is TGTGCCAGCAGTTACGGGCTCACAGAAAAACTGTTTTTT. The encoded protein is CASSYGLTEKLFF.

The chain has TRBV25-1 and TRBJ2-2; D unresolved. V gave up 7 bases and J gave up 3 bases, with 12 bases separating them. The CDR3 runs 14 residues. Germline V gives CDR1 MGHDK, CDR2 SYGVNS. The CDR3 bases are TGTGCCAGCAAAAGAAGTGGGGACACCGGGGAGCTGTTTTTT. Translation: CASKRSGDTGELFF. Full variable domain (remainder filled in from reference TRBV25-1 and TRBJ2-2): EADIYQTPRYLVIGTGKKITLECSQTMGHDKMYWYQQDPGMELHLIHYSYGVNSTEKGDLSSESTVSRIRTEHFPLTLESARPSHTSQYLCASKRSGDTGELFFGEGSRLTVL.

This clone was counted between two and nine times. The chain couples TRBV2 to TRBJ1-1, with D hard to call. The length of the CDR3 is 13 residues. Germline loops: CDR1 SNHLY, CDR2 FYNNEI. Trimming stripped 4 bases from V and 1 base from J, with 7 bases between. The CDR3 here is CASSAARNTEAFF. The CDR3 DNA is TGTGCCAGCAGTGCAGCCAGGAACACTGAAGCTTTCTTT.

This chain's CDR3 is CASSPLKGDYGYTF. The CDR3 DNA reads as TGTGCCAGTAGTCCGCTGAAAGGAGACTATGGCTACACCTTC. The chain carries TRBV19 and TRBJ1-2; no clear D gene. Germline values: CDR1 LNHDA, CDR2 SQIVND (reference sequence). This CDR3 has 14 amino acids. Trimming left V 5 bases short and J 3 bases short, with 13 bases between.

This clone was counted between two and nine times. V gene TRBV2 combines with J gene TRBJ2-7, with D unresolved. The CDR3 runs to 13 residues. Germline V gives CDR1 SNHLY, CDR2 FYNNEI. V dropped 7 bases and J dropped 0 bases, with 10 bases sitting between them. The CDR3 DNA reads TGTGCCAGCAATGGGGTCGGCTCCTACGAGCAGTACTTC. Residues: CASNGVGSYEQYF.

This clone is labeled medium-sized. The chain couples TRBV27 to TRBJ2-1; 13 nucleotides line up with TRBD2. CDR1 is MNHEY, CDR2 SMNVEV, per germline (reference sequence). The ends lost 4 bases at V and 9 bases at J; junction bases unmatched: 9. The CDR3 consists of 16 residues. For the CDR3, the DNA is TGTGCCAGCAGTTCGACCGGGACTAGCGGGATCGGTGAGCAGTTCTTC. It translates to CASSSTGTSGIGEQFF.

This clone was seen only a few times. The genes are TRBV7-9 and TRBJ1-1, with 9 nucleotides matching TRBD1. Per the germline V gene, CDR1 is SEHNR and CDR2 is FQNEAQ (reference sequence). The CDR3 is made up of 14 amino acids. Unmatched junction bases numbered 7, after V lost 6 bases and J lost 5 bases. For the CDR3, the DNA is TGTGCCAGCAGGCTGACAGGGGGGGATACTGAAGCTTTCTTT. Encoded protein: CASRLTGGDTEAFF.

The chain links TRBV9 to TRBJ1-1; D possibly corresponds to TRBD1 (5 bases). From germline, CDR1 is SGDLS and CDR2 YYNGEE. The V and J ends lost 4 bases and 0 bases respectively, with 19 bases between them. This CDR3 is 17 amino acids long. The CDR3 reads CASSTRSGEGLNTEAFF. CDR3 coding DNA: TGTGCCAGCAGCACCCGCTCGGGGGAAGGTTTGAACACTGAAGCTTTCTTT. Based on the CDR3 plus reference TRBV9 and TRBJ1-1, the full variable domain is DSGVTQTPKHLITATGQRVTLRCSPRSGDLSVYWYQQSLDQGLQFLIQYYNGEERAKGNILERFSAQQFPDLHSELNLSSLELGDSALYFCASSTRSGEGLNTEAFFGQGTRLTVV.

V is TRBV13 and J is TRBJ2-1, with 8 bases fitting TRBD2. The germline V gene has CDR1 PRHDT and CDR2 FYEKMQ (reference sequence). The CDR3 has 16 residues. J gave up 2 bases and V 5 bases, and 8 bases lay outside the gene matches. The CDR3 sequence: CASSPERGRAYNEQFF. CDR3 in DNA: TGTGCCAGCAGCCCCGAGCGGGGGCGGGCCTACAATGAGCAGTTCTTC.

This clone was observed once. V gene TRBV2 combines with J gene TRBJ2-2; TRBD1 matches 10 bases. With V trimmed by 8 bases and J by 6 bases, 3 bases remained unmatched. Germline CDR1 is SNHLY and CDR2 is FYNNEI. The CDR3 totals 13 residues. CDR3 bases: TGTGCCAGCGGTGGACAGGGGGCCGGGGAGCTGTTTTTT. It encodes CASGGQGAGELFF. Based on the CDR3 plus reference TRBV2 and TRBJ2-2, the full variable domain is EPEVTQTPSHQVTQMGQEVILRCVPISNHLYFYWYRQILGQKVEFLVSFYNNEISEKSEIFDDQFSVERPDGSNFTLKIRSTKLEDSAMYFCASGGQGAGELFFGEGSRLTVL.

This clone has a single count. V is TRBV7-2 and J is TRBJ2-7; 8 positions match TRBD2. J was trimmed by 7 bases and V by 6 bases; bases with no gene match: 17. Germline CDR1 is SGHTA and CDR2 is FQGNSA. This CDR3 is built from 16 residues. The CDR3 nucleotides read TGTGCCAGCAGGGTAGGACTAGCTGAGGGAGTGCGAGAGCAGTACTTC. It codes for CASRVGLAEGVREQYF.

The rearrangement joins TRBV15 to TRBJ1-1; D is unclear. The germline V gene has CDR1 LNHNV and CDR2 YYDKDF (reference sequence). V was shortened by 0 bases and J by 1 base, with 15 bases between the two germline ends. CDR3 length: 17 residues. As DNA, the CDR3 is TGTGCCACCAGCAGAGACCCCGACGGTTTTGGGAACACTGAAGCTTTCTTT. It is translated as CATSRDPDGFGNTEAFF. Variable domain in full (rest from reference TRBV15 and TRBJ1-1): DAMVIQNPRYQVTQFGKPVTLSCSQTLNHNVMYWYQQKSSQAPKLLFHYYDKDFNNEADTPDNFQSRRPNTSFCFLDIRSPGLGDTAMYLCATSRDPDGFGNTEAFFGQGTRLTVV.

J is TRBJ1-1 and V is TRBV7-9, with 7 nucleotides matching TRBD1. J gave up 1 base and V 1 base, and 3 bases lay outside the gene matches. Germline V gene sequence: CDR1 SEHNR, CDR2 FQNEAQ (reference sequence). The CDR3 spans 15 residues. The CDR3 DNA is TGTGCCAGCAGCTTAGAACAGGGGCGGAACACTGAAGCTTTCTTT. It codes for CASSLEQGRNTEAFF.

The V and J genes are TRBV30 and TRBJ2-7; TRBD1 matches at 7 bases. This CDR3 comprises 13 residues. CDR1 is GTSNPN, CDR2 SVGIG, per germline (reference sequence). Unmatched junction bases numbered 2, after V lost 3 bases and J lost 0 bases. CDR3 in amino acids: CAWRDRISYEQYF. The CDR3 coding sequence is TGTGCCTGGAGGGACAGGATCTCCTACGAGCAGTACTTC.

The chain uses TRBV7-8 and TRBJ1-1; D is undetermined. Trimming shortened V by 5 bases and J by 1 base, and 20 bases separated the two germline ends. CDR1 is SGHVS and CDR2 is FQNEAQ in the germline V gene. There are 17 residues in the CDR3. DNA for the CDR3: TGTGCCAGCAGCACAAGTACGGTTCAAGGGTGGAACACTGAAGCTTTCTTT. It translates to CASSTSTVQGWNTEAFF.

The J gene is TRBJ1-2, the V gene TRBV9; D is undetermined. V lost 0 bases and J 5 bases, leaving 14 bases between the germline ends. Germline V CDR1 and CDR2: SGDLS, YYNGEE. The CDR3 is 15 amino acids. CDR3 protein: CASSVALGGWYGYTF. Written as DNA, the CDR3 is TGTGCCAGCAGCGTAGCTCTTGGAGGATGGTATGGCTACACCTTC.

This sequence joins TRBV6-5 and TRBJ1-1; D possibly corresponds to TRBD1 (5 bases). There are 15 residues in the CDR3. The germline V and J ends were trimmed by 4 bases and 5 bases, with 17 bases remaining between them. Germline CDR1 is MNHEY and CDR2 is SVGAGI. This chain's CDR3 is CASSSTGTAPTEAFF. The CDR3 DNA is TGTGCCAGCAGTTCAACCGGGACGGCCCCTACTGAAGCTTTCTTT.

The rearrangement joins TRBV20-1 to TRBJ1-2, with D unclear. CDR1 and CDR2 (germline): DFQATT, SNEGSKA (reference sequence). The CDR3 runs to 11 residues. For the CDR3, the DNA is TGCAGCCTCGCCGTTGACTATGGCTACACCTTC. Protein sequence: CSLAVDYGYTF.

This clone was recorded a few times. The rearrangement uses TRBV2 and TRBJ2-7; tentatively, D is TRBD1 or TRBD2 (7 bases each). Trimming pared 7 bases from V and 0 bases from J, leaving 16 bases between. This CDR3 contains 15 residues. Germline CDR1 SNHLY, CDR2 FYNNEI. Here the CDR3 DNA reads TGTGCCAGCACCTATCAGGGGGGGGCCTCCTACGAGCAGTACTTC. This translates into CASTYQGGASYEQYF.

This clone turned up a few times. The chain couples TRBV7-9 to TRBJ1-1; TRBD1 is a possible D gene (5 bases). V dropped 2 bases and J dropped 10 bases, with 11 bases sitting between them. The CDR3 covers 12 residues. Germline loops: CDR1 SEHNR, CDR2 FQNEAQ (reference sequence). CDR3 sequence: CASSLSMGGAFF. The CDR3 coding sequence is TGTGCCAGCAGCTTATCTATGGGGGGAGCTTTCTTT.

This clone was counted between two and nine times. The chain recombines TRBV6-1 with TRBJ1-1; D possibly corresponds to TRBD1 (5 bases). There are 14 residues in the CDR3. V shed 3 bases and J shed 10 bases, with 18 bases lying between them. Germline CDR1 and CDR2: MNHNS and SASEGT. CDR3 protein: CASSEADTLRGAFF. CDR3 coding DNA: TGTGCCAGCAGTGAGGCGGACACTCTACGGGGAGCTTTCTTT.

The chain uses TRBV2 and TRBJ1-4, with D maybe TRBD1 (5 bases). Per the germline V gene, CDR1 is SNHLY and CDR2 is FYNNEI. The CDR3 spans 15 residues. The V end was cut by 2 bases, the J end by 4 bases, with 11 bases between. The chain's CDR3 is CASSEWGGYNEKLFF. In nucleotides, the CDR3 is TGTGCCAGCAGTGAATGGGGGGGGTATAATGAAAAACTGTTTTTT.

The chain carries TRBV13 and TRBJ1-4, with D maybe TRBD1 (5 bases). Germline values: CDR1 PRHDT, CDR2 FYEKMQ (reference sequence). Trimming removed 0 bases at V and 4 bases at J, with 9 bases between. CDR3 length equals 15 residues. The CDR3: CASSLGTAFNEKLFF. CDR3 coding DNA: TGTGCCAGCAGCTTAGGGACAGCCTTTAATGAAAAACTGTTTTTT.

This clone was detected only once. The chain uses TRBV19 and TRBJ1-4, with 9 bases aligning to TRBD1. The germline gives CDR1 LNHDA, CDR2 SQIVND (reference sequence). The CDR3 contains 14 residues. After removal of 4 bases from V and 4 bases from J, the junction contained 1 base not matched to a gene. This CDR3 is CASSKDRGNEKLFF. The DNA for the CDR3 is TGTGCCAGTAGTAAGGACAGGGGTAATGAAAAACTGTTTTTT.

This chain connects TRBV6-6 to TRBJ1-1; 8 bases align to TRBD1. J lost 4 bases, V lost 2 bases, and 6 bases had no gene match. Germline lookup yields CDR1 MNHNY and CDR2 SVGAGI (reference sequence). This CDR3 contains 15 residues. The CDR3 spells CASSYAGGEGTEAFF. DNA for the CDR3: TGTGCCAGCAGTTACGCAGGGGGCGAGGGCACTGAAGCTTTCTTT.

CDR3 sequence: CASSEGLNSNQPQHF. The CDR3 DNA follows: TGTGCCAGCAGTGAAGGGCTGAATAGCAATCAGCCCCAGCATTTT. The rearrangement joins TRBV6-1 to TRBJ1-5; unclear D gene. CDR1 is MNHNS, CDR2 SASEGT, per germline. V lost 1 base, J lost 0 bases, and 7 bases lay in between. The CDR3 is 15 amino acids.

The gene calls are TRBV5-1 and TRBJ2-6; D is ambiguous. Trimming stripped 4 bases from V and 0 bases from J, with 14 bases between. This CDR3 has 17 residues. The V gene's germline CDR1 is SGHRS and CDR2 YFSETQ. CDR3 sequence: CASSVGPQPSGANVLTF. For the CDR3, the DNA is TGCGCCAGCAGCGTTGGACCGCAGCCCTCTGGGGCCAACGTCCTGACTTTC.